This T cell receptor beta chain was captured by sequencing in a study of shared clonotypes between healthy human individuals. Comment on this clone: Its antigen is as yet unknown.

Whole-study results and caveats: Non-shared clonotypes displayed generation probabilities falling below those of clonotypes present in all four donors. The naive CD4 repertoires of a handful of donors were compared, and roughly 5.1% of clonotypes were shared.

The CDR3 has 15 amino acids. Trimming removed 0 bases from V and 2 bases from J, with 9 bases in between. The germline V gene has CDR1 SGHDT and CDR2 YYEEEE. In the original workflow: ImmunoSEQ gave junction-only sequences without quality scores, so filtering differed. Method: immunoSEQ multiplex PCR; TCRdb's copy keeps in-frame clones and lacks some. Clone size and V and J calls were adopted from that table, with D and trimming inferred from the DNA. The sample lists about 2 million clones; around 95% were seen once. Memory CD4+ cells were the fraction left after CD45RA+ naive selection. The genes are TRBV5-6 and TRBJ1-3, with D tentatively TRBD1 (5 bases). The sequencing sample was made of naive CD4+ T cells sorted from blood. Subset indicated: CD45RA+ positively selected. This TCR derives from a young man in good health. The DNA for the CDR3 is TGTGCCAGCAGCTTGGGGGCAGGGACTGGAAACACCATATATTTT. Its translation: CASSLGAGTGNTIYF.